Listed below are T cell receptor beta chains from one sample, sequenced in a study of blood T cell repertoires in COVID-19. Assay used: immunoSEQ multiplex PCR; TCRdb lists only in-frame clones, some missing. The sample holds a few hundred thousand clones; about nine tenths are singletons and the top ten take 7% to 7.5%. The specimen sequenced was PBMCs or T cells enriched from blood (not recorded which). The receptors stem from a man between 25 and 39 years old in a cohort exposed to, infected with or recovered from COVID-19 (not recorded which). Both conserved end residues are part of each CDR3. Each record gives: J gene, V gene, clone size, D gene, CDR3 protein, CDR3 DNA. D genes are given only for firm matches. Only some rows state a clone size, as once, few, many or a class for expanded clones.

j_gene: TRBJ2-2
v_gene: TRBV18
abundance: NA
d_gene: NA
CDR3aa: CASSPGGRVPGELFF
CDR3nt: TGTGCCAGCTCACCAGGGGGCCGGGTCCCTGGGGAGCTGTTTTTT

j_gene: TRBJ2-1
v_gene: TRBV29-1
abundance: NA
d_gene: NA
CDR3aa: CSVEDRKAETTLYNEQFF
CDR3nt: TGCAGCGTTGAAGACAGAAAAGCGGAGACTACGCTATACAATGAGCAGTTCTTC

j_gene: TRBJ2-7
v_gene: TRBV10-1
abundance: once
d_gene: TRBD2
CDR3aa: CASSSGSKYEQYF
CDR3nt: TGCGCCAGCAGCAGCGGGAGCAAGTACGAGCAGTACTTC

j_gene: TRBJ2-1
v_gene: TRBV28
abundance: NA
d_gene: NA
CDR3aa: CASRLEKRPQFF
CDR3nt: TGTGCCAGCCGACTTGAGAAGCGCCCTCAGTTCTTC

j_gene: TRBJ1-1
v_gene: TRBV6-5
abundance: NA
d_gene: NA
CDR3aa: CASRKILGDTEAFF
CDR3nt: TGTGCCAGCAGAAAGATCCTGGGCGACACTGAAGCTTTCTTT

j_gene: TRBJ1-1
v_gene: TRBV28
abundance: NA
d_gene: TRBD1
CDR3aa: CASSFSPTGGAEAFF
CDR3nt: TGTGCCAGCAGTTTCTCGCCAACAGGGGGCGCTGAAGCTTTCTTT

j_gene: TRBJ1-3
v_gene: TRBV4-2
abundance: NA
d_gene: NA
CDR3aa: CASSQPGASGNTIYF
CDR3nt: TGTGCCAGCAGCCAACCAGGGGCCTCTGGAAACACCATATATTTT

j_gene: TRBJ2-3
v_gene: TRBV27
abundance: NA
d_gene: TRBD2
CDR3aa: CASNPRGRRGTDTQYF
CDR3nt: TGTGCCAGCAACCCCCGCGGGAGGCGGGGCACAGATACGCAGTATTTT

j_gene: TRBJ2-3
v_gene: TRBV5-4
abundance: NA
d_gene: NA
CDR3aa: CASSLIKDTQYF
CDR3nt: TGTGCCAGCAGCTTGATTAAAGATACGCAGTATTTT

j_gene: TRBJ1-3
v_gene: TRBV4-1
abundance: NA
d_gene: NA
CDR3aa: CASSPKGGRASGNTIYF
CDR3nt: TGCGCCAGCAGCCCAAAAGGGGGTAGGGCGTCTGGAAACACCATATATTTT

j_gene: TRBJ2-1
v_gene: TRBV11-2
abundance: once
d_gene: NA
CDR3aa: CGIEEDSYNEQFF
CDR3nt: TGTGGGATAGAGGAGGACTCCTACAATGAGCAGTTCTTC

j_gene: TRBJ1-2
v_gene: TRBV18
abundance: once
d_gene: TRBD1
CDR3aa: CASSYDRGGYTF
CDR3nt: TGTGCCAGCTCATATGACAGGGGTGGCTACACCTTC

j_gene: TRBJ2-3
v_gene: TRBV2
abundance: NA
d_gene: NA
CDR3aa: CASELGTDTQYF
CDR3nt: TGTGCCAGCGAACTAGGCACAGATACGCAGTATTTT

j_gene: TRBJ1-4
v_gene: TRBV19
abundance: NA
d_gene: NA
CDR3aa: CASNGGTTNEKLFF
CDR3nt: TGTGCCAGTAATGGAGGGACGACTAATGAAAAACTGTTTTTT

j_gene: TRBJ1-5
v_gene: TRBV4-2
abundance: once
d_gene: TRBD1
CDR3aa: CASSQDSGGVQPQHF
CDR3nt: TGTGCCAGCAGCCAAGATTCAGGGGGCGTTCAGCCCCAGCATTTT

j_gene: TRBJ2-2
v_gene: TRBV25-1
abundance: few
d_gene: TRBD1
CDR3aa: CASSEGQRRTGELFF
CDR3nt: TGTGCCAGCAGTGAGGGACAGAGACGAACCGGGGAGCTGTTTTTT

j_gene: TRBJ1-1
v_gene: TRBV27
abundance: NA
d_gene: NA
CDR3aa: CASSRGATLPEAFF
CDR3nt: TGTGCCAGCAGTCGGGGGGCTACTCTCCCTGAAGCTTTCTTT

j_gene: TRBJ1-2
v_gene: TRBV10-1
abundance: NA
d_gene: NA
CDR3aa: CASSPGGRPQGYTF
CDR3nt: TGCGCCAGCAGTCCTGGGGGGAGACCCCAAGGCTACACCTTC

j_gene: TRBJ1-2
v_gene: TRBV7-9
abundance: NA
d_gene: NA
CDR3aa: CASSPDTENYGYTF
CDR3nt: TGTGCCAGCAGCCCTGACACAGAAAACTATGGCTACACCTTC

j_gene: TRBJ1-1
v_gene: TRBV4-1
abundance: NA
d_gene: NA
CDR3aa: CASKVQENTEAFF
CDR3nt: TGCGCCAGCAAAGTTCAGGAGAACACTGAAGCTTTCTTT

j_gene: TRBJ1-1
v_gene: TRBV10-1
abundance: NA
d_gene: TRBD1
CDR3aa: CASSSYRGSEAFF
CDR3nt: TGCGCCAGCAGTTCTTACAGGGGATCTGAAGCTTTCTTT

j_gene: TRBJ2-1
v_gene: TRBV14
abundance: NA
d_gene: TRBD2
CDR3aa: CASSLAGVVIEQFF
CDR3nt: TGTGCCAGCAGCTTAGCGGGAGTGGTGATTGAGCAGTTCTTC

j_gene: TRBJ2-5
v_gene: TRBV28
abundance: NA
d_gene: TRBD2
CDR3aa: CASLAAGFKETQYF
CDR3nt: TGTGCCAGCCTCGCAGCGGGATTTAAAGAGACCCAGTACTTC